This is a list of T cell receptor beta chains from one sample in a study of molecular identifiers for immune sequencing clone quantification. TCRdb redid the calling of the PCR reads with MiXCR, one entry per CDR3 protein. The profile shows about 63,000 distinct CDR3 sequences, about 20% of them singletons. Sequenced sample: naive CD8+ T cells from blood, with Jurkat cell RNA spiked in. The origin of the receptors is a human donor in good health. Some libraries in this study had Jurkat cell RNA spiked in. CDR3s include the opening cysteine and the closing phenylalanine or tryptophan. The D gene is left open where the match is weak. The size field is filled for only some rows; it gives once, few, many or a size class.

DNA	CDR3	J	size	D	V	length
TGTGCCAGCACCGCCCTGGCAGGGGAGACCACCGGGGAGCTGTTTTTT	CASTALAGETTGELFF	TRBJ2-2	many	NA	TRBV12-3/TRBV12-4	16
TGCAGCACTTCTGCGGGAGGGGTGGAGACCCAGTACTTC	CSTSAGGVETQYF	TRBJ2-5	many	TRBD2	TRBV29-1	13
TGCAGCGTTTCGAACAAGCACAATGAGCAGTTCTTC	CSVSNKHNEQFF	TRBJ2-1	NA	NA	TRBV29-1	12
TGTGCCAGCAGCAAATGGGGGGGCTCTGGGGCCAACGTCCTGACTTTC	CASSKWGGSGANVLTF	TRBJ2-6	many	TRBD2	TRBV7-8	16
TGCGCCAGCAGCCGAACGGGGGACACCGTCTCCTACAATGAGCAGTTCTTC	CASSRTGDTVSYNEQFF	TRBJ2-1	few	NA	TRBV5-1	17
TGCGCCAGTTGCTTATCCCTCAACACTGAAGCTTTCTTT	CASCLSLNTEAFF	TRBJ1-1	NA	NA	TRBV4-1	13
TGTGCCAGCAGCCCAAGGGAGTCCTACAATGAGCAGTTCTTC	CASSPRESYNEQFF	TRBJ2-1	many	NA	TRBV11-3	14
TGTGCCAGCGCCACAGTTATTGTCGGGAGGGCAGCAGGGGCCAACGTCCTGACTTTC	CASATVIVGRAAGANVLTF	TRBJ2-6	many	TRBD2	TRBV6-2/TRBV6-3	19
TGTGCCAGCAGCCAAGTTGACGGCGGGAGATTAGGCAATGAGCAGTTCTTC	CASSQVDGGRLGNEQFF	TRBJ2-1	many	TRBD2	TRBV4-2	17
TGTGCCAGCAGCCAAGATGGGTATGAGCAGTTCTTC	CASSQDGYEQFF	TRBJ2-1	many	NA	TRBV4-2	12
TGCGCCAGCAGCCAAACAGGGTGGCAGCCCCAGCATTTT	CASSQTGWQPQHF	TRBJ1-5	once	NA	TRBV4-1	13
TGTGCCAGCAGCCACCGGACAGGGGGCCTCTCACCCCTCCACTTT	CASSHRTGGLSPLHF	TRBJ1-6	many	TRBD1	TRBV13	15
TGTGCCAGCGGGACTAGCGGTACCTACGAGCAGTACTTC	CASGTSGTYEQYF	TRBJ2-7	NA	TRBD2	TRBV27	13
TGTGCCAGCAGTTTATTGATTAGGGGTACAGATACGCAGTATTTT	CASSLLIRGTDTQYF	TRBJ2-3	many	NA	TRBV28	15
TGTGCCATCAGTGAGGATGAGCGGGAGTGGGAGCAGTTCTTC	CAISEDEREWEQFF	TRBJ2-1	many	TRBD2	TRBV10-3	14
TGTGCCAGCAGCTCGAGCGGGAGCGATTTAGATACGCAGTATTTT	CASSSSGSDLDTQYF	TRBJ2-3	many	TRBD2	TRBV7-9	15
TGCAGTGCTAGACTACCCGATTCCTACAATGAGCAGTTCTTC	CSARLPDSYNEQFF	TRBJ2-1	NA	NA	TRBV20-1	14
TGCAGCGCGAGAGGGACAACGAACACCGGGGAGCTGTTTTTT	CSARGTTNTGELFF	TRBJ2-2	many	NA	TRBV29-1	14
TGCGCCAGCAGCCAAGAAGCTTGGCGGGGGGTAGCCAAAAGCATTCAGTACTTC	CASSQEAWRGVAKSIQYF	TRBJ2-4	many	TRBD2	TRBV4-1	18
TGTGCCAGCACCCTGGGTTTTGGCATCAATCAGCCCCAGCATTTT	CASTLGFGINQPQHF	TRBJ1-5	many	NA	TRBV6-1	15
TGCAGTGCTGATAGTCAGAGGTCCTACAATGAGCAGTTCTTC	CSADSQRSYNEQFF	TRBJ2-1	many	NA	TRBV20-1	14
TGTGCCAGCAGTGGACTAGCGGACAACACCGGGGAGCTGTTTTTT	CASSGLADNTGELFF	TRBJ2-2	once	TRBD2	TRBV6-2/TRBV6-3	15
TGCGCCAGCAGCCAGGGACTAGCGGGAGGTACGCAGTATTTT	CASSQGLAGGTQYF	TRBJ2-3	NA	TRBD2	TRBV13	14
TGTGCCAGCAGACACAGGGGTGACGAGCAGTACTTC	CASRHRGDEQYF	TRBJ2-7	many	TRBD1	TRBV6-6	12
TGTGCCAGTAATGGTGTGTCGGTCGGGCACCAAGAGACCCAGTACTTC	CASNGVSVGHQETQYF	TRBJ2-5	many	NA	TRBV19	16